This T cell receptor beta chain was observed in a study of shared clonotypes between healthy human individuals (dated by TCRdb to 2019 to 2021). About the investigation overall: The cohort comprised a couple of women and a few men aged 18 to 49 years. For each donor, CD4 naive and CD4 memory were each run on three plates, CD8 naive on two plates, and CD8 memory on one plate. The study deeply sequenced blood TCR repertoires of several healthy adults to estimate repertoire size and the extent of clonotype sharing between individuals. Libraries were prepared and TCR repertoires were sequenced by different laboratories using diverse techniques, in order to increase sequencing depth and limit assay-specific biases. Each donor's leukapheresis produced roughly between roughly 0.85 and 10 billion PBMCs. What the work shows at the level of the full study, not this receptor alone: Incomplete sequencing was indicated by rarefaction of sorted-subset datasets, despite the large sequencing depth. Sampling was limited to blood, and TCR repertoires in tissue likely differ from TCR repertoires in blood. Across four donors, 4.5% to 6.5% of naive CD4, 3.5% of naive CD8, roughly 2.3% of memory CD4, and approximately 0.4% of memory CD8 clonotypes were shared. Pairwise subsampling indicated that sequencing depth was expected to affect the degree of clonotype sharing among donors. Naive subsets generally had larger estimated clonotype richness than memory subsets. Clonotypes shared by all four sorted-subset donors showed higher generation probabilities than non-shared clonotypes. Because the study included a small number of donors, the genetic and exposure-history diversity represented was limited.

Taken from cysteine to phenylalanine, the CDR3 has 14 residues. Only the CDR3 DNA is retained, 42 bases long and in frame from the first base. Here V drops 4 bases and J drops 7 bases, and the junction holds 8 bases not matched to any gene. The germline V gene yields LGHNT for CDR1 and FRNRAP for CDR2. Donors were healthy HIV-negative adults with no recently reported acute infections or vaccinations. Every donor was a Caucasian adult living in Nashville, Tennessee, USA. CD4+ T cells were enriched by magnetic negative selection; naive cells were then positively selected on CD45RA, and the negative fraction formed the memory subset. After blood collection by leukapheresis, PBMCs were isolated using Ficoll-Histopaque density gradient centrifugation and then cryopreserved in the vapor phase of liquid nitrogen. Purity and quantity of every magnetically sorted T cell population were checked by analytical flow cytometry. Genomic DNA was isolated from every sorted fraction and measured by UV absorbance on a Nanodrop 2000c.

TCR CDR3 regions were amplified from genomic DNA by multiplex PCR using the deep immunoSEQ assay. For each cell subset, the extracted genomic DNA was distributed evenly across all wells of several immunoSEQ 96-well plates, and each plate served as one replicate. For sorted subsets, about 220 ng of genomic DNA, equivalent to around 30,000 T cell genomes, went into each replicate PCR. Purified libraries were measured with a Qubit 3.0 fluorometer, size-checked on a Bioanalyzer 2100, and measured again with the KAPA Library Quantification kit. Each immunoSEQ 96-well plate was sequenced on its own single-read 150-cycle Illumina NextSeq 550 flow cell. In the original analysis: Because only junctional sequences without quality scores were contained in the immunoSEQ output, filtering matching that applied to full-length reads could not be performed. To assign V/J genes and CDR3, sequences were annotated using PyIR, a Python wrapper for IgBLAST v1.9, with IMGT germline references. Reads were filtered out if the reads had weak V/J assignments (E-value above 1e-6), no CDR3, stop codons, out-of-frame junctions, or ambiguous translated residues. A V3J clonotype was defined by an identical inferred V gene, J gene, and CDR3 amino acid sequence. Percentage overlap between repertoires was calculated by dividing the number of shared unique clonotypes by the size of the smaller repertoire. Three approaches were used to assess repertoire richness: RTK rarefaction, the Chao1 estimator, and Recon v2.1 estimates of unobserved clonotypes. Generation probabilities for all TCRbeta clonotypes obtained by the gDNA method from a handful of donors were computed using OLGA. TCRdb limited this immuneACCESS table to in-frame rearrangements with V and J called. A share of clones is missing; checked studies link under half to unresolved V genes, and the rest is unexplained. That table furnishes V, J and clone size, whereas the DNA furnished D and trimming. This sample holds about 2.4 million clones; roughly 92% were observed only once. Of the sample, around 0.15% falls within the top ten clones.

As regards this clone: Its recognized antigen is unknown. The sample holds no much larger clone one base away, and base qualities are not on file.

The sequence was obtained from a man in his late teens or twenties in good health. Sequenced material: naive CD4+ T cells sorted from blood. Interpreted using the paper, the cell subset or site label stands for: CD45RA+ positively selected. The V and J genes are TRBV12-5 and TRBJ2-7; 9 bases in between match TRBD1. The CDR3 reads CASGSGQGLSEQYF. The nucleotide sequence reads TGTGCTAGTGGTTCAGGACAGGGGTTGTCAGAGCAGTACTTC.